This T cell receptor beta chain was identified during a study of T cell responses to AZD1222 COVID-19 vaccine. The germline CDR1 and CDR2 sequences are SGHNT and YYREEE (reference sequence). V lost 2 bases and J 4 bases, leaving 9 bases between the germline ends. The CDR3 contains 13 residues. Profiled with immunoSEQ multiplex PCR; TCRdb holds only in-frame clones, not every one. This sample has 120,000 to 150,000 clones, with around 93% found just once. As to this clone: Antigen unknown.

General study findings and limits: Just 5 or 6 AZD1222 recipients tested seropositive at baseline. Reports indicate that nearly half of spike-specific TCRs are directed at unmutated variant regions. Clonal diversity may have been underestimated in mostly white British donors. Researchers report vaccine-associated CD4 TCRs spanning spike, with dominance at 160-218 and 743-854.

Sequenced here: peripheral blood, sampled on day 0 of AZD1222 vaccination. The chain joins TRBV5-4 to TRBJ1-2; D is uncertain. The clonotype originates from an adult in good health. The CDR3 loop reads CASSLDQSYGYTF. The CDR3 DNA is TGTGCCAGCAGCTTAGACCAGAGCTATGGCTACACCTTC.